This T cell receptor beta chain emerged from a study of tumor-infiltrating lymphocytes in oesophageal squamous cell carcinoma. TCRdb processed the PCR reads anew with MiXCR; each CDR3 protein has one entry. The data show over 11,000 distinct CDR3 sequences, with 46% seen just once and about 45% held by the top ten. In germline, CDR1 is SGHVS, CDR2 FQNEAQ. CDR3 size: 14 residues. Material: blood. The sequence came from a male donor with esophageal squamous cell carcinoma. The J gene is TRBJ2-7, the V gene TRBV7-8; no reliable D call. The J call may be in error: the DNA end matches TRBJ2-5 better. DNA of the CDR3: TGTGCCAGCAGCTTAGCTTTCAGCCAAGAGACCCAGTACTTC. It specifies CASSLAFSQETQYF.